The sequence of this T cell receptor (beta chain) was determined in a study of identical twins. This clonotype was detected a few times. Its antigen is currently unknown. TCRdb ran MiXCR on the 5' RACE reads and lists one entry per CDR3 protein. Of around 280,000 distinct CDR3 sequences in the sample, more than 6.5% were seen once. The CDR3 loop spans 15 amino acids. The V gene end was trimmed by 3 bases and the J gene end by 7 bases; junction bases not matched to a gene: 12. The V gene's germline CDR1 is DFQATT and CDR2 SNEGSKA (reference sequence). General observations from the study: Cross-sectional statistics, not tracking of the same donors, supported the conclusions.

These sequences were also reported in another study, on yellow fever vaccine responses in identical twins. From that second work: Reportedly, twins' vaccine T cell responses looked partly convergent and partly personalized.

This receptor was identified in a woman aged 18-29 years in good health. Sequences were obtained from memory (CD45RO+) T cells sorted from blood. This sequence joins TRBV20-1 and TRBJ2-5; TRBD2 matches 9 bases. The CDR3 is CSASAAGGLWGTQYF. The CDR3 bases are TGCAGTGCTAGCGCTGCGGGGGGGCTTTGGGGGACCCAGTACTTC.